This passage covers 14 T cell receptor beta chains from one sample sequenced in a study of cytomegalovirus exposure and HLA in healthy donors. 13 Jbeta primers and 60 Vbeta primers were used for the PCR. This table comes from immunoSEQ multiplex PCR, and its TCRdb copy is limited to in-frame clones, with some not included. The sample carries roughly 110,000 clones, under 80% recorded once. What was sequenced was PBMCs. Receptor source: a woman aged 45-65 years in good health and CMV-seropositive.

The CDR3 DNA reads TGTGCCAGCAGCCCGCAGGTGAACACTGAAGCTTTCTTT. Protein product: CASSPQVNTEAFF. The chain uses TRBV7-9 and TRBJ1-1; D is ambiguous. CDR1 and CDR2 (germline): SEHNR, FQNEAQ (reference sequence). This CDR3 has 13 amino acids. The V gene lost 5 bases and the J gene lost 0 bases, with 7 bases spanning the gap.

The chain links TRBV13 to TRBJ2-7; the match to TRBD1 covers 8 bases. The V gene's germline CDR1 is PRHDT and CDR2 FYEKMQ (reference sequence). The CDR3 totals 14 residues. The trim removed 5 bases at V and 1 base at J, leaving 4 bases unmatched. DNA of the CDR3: TGTGCCAGCAGCGGCCGGACAGGGTCCTACGAGCAGTACTTC. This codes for CASSGRTGSYEQYF.

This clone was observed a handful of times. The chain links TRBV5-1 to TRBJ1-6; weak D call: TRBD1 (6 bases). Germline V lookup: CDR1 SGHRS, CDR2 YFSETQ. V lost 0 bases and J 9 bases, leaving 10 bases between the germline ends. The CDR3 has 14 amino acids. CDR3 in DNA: TGCGCCAGCAGCTTGGAAAGGGGGAGTTCACCCCTCCACTTT. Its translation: CASSLERGSSPLHF.

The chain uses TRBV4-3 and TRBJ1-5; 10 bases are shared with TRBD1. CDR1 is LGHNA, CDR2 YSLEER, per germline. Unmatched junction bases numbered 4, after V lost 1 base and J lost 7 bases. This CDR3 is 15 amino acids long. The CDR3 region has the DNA TGCGCCAGCAGCCAAGGCGGGGGACAGGGGCAGCCCCAGCATTTT. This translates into CASSQGGGQGQPQHF.

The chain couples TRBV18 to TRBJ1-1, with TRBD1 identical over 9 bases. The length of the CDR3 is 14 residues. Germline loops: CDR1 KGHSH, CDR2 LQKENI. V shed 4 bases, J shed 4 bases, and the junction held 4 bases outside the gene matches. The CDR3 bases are TGTGCCAGCTCACGGGACAGGGTTATCACTGAAGCTTTCTTT. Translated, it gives CASSRDRVITEAFF.

DNA of the CDR3: TGTGCCAGCAGCGTAGACAGACACAATGAGCAGTTCTTC. It codes for CASSVDRHNEQFF. V gene TRBV7-2 combines with J gene TRBJ2-1; TRBD1 is a possible D gene (5 bases). V was trimmed by 5 bases and J by 5 bases, leaving 10 bases between them. CDR3 length: 13 amino acids. Germline CDR1 SGHTA, CDR2 FQGNSA.

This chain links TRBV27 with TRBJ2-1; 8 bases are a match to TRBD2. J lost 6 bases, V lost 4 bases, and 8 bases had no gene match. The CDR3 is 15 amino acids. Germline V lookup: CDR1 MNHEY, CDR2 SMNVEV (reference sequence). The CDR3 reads CASSSGRGVGNEQFF. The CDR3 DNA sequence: TGTGCCAGCAGTTCAGGGCGGGGGGTGGGCAATGAGCAGTTCTTC.

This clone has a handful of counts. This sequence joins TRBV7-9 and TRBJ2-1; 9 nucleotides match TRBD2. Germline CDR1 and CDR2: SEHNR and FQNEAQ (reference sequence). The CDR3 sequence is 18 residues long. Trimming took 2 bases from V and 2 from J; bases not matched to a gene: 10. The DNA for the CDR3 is TGTGCCAGCAGCTTATTCCGGGGGCGGGGGGGCGCCTACAATGAGCAGTTCTTC. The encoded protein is CASSLFRGRGGAYNEQFF.

CDR3 coding DNA: TGTGCCAGCAGTCCACTTATCGGGACAGGGTCGCTGTCCGGGGGTTCTCAGCCCCAGCATTTT. Its protein is CASSPLIGTGSLSGGSQPQHF. The chain links TRBV28 to TRBJ1-5; 9 bases are a match to TRBD1. With V trimmed by 5 bases and J by 6 bases, 26 bases remained unmatched. CDR1 is MDHEN, CDR2 SYDVKM, per germline. There are 21 residues in the CDR3.

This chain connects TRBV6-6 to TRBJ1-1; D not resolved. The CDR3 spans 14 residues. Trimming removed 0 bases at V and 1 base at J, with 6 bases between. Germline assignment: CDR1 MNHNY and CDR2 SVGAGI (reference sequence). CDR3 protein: CASSYSAGNTEAFF. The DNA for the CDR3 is TGTGCCAGCAGTTACTCGGCGGGGAACACTGAAGCTTTCTTT.

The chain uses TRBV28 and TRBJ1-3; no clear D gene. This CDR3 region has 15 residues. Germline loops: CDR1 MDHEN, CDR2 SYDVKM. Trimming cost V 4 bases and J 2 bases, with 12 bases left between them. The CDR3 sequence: CASSSWTPAGNTIYF. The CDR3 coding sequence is TGTGCCAGCAGTTCCTGGACTCCTGCTGGAAACACCATATATTTT.

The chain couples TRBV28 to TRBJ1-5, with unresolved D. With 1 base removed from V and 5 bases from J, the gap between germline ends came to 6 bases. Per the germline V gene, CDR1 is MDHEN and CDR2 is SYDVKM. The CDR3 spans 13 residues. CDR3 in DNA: TGTGCCAGCAGTTTATCAGATTATCAGCCCCAGCATTTT. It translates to CASSLSDYQPQHF.

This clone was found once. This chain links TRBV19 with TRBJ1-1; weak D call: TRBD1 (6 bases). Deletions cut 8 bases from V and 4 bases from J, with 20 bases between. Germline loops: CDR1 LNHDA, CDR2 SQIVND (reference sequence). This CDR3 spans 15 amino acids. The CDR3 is CASFPQGHRFTEAFF. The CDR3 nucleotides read TGTGCCAGTTTCCCCCAGGGGCATCGTTTCACTGAAGCTTTCTTT.

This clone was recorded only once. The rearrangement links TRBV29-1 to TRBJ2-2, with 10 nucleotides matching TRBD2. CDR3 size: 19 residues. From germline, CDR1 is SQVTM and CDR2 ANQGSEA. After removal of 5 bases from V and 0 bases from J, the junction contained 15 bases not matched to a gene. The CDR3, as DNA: TGCAGCGTTATTTCTCGGGCTAGCGGGGGAAGCGCGAACACCGGGGAGCTGTTTTTT. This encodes CSVISRASGGSANTGELFF.